This TCR beta chain was observed in a study of T cells in Graves' hyperthyroidism and ophthalmopathy. As for the study in general: Peripheral blood collection took place at initial diagnosis, before any treatment. Study results and limitations: The blood repertoire included most of the expanded thyroid clonotypes above 0.001. Ophthalmopathy was identified by the model a median around 6.3 months ahead of onset.

This clonotype was observed a handful of times. Its target is not known. RNA transcripts gave rise to amplified TCR beta CDR3 regions. TCR CDR3 regions were first amplified by RT-PCR with HTBI primers. TCRdb passed the multiplex PCR reads through MiXCR, listing each CDR3 protein once. The sample includes some 300,000 distinct CDR3 sequences, roughly 13% of them seen just once. Germline V CDR1 and CDR2: MNHNS, SASEGT. Between the trimmed V and J ends, which lost 6 bases and 1 base, there was a span of 12 bases. The length of the CDR3 is 15 residues. Material for sequencing was blood. The chain combines TRBV6-1 with TRBJ2-2; possibly TRBD1 or TRBD2 for D (5 bases each). This TCR derives from a woman in her twenties or thirties with Graves' hyperthyroidism that later progressed to Graves' ophthalmopathy. The CDR3 protein is CASSTGTVNTGELFF. The CDR3 DNA reads TGTGCCAGCAGCACCGGGACGGTGAACACCGGGGAGCTGTTTTTT.